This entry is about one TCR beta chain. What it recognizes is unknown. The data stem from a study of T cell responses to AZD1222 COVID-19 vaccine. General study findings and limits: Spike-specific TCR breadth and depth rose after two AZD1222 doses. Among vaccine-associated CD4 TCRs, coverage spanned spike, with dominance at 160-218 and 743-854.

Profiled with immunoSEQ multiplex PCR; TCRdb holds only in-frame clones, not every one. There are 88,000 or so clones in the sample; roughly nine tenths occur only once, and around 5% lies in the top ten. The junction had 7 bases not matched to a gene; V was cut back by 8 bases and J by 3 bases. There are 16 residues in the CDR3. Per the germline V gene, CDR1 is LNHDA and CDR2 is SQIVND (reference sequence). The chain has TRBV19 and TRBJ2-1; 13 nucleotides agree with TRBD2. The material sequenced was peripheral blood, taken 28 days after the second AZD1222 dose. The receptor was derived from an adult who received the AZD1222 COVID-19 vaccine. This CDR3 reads CASRTSGGAVYNEQFF. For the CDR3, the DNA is TGTGCCAGTCGTACTAGCGGGGGGGCGGTCTACAATGAGCAGTTCTTC.